This T cell receptor (beta chain) was sequenced in a study of CD8 T cells in Susac syndrome. General study findings and limits: Expansion of clones was not seen in the CD4+ T cell repertoires of Susac syndrome.

Sequencing of TCR beta was carried out in blood CD8+ and CD4+ T cells. The germline V gene encodes CDR1 DFQATT and CDR2 SNEGSKA (reference sequence). Trimming removed 1 base from V and 2 bases from J, with 13 bases in between. The CDR3 has 15 residues. A quantity of about 0.45 to 1 ug RNA underwent reverse transcription using random hexamers. The CDR3 of TCR beta was amplified by immunoSEQ multiplex PCR across 54 Vbeta and 13 Jbeta. MiXCR, applied by TCRdb to the immunoSEQ multiplex PCR reads, yields one record per CDR3 protein. The table shows approximately 190,000 distinct CDR3 sequences, with under 97% occurring only once. About this clonotype itself: The antigen is unknown.

The material sequenced was CD4+ T cells from PBMCs. V and J are TRBV20-1 and TRBJ2-3; a weak D match, TRBD2 (6 bases). The sequence was collected from a human donor with Susac syndrome. This chain's CDR3 is CSARAFGTHTDTQYF. The DNA for the CDR3 is TGCAGTGCTAGAGCCTTCGGGACTCACACAGATACGCAGTATTTT.